This entry lists 11 T cell receptor beta chains sequenced from one sample in a study of regulatory T cells in long-lasting Graves disease. The time point is: newly diagnosed GD, antithyroid drugs for less than 3 months. RNA extracted from PBMCs served as the sequencing template. Relying on iRepertoire HTBI primers and Arm-PCR of CDR3 regions, the team built TCR beta libraries. TCRdb called the multiplex PCR reads again in MiXCR, with one record for every CDR3 protein. The sample includes 540,000 or so distinct CDR3 sequences, approximately 12% of them seen just once. This same sample was also taken into another study, of T cells in Graves' hyperthyroidism and ophthalmopathy.

The input for sequencing was peripheral blood mononuclear cells (PBMCs), taken at new diagnosis, from a patient treated with antithyroid drugs. These receptors all come from a man aged 25-45 years with Graves disease.

The table lists this clonotype with a few counts. The chain links TRBV29-1 to TRBJ2-3; D is unresolved. The CDR3 sequence is 13 residues long. Germline V lookup: CDR1 SQVTM, CDR2 ANQGSEA. Trimming left V 4 bases short and J 1 base short, with 9 bases between. CDR3 coding DNA: TGCAGCGTTGGAAGCGATGGCACAGATACGCAGTATTTT. Translating it yields CSVGSDGTDTQYF.

J is TRBJ2-3 and V is TRBV6-1, with D tentatively TRBD2 (5 bases). The CDR3 consists of 14 residues. Germline V gene lookup returns CDR1 MNHNS and CDR2 SASEGT. Between the trimmed V and J ends, which lost 5 bases and 5 bases, there was a span of 14 bases. The chain's CDR3 is CASSPGSRGDTQYF. CDR3 in DNA: TGTGCCAGCAGTCCCGGGTCACGGGGAGATACGCAGTATTTT.

This clonotype was seen a single time. This may be a read error: a much more frequent sequence differs by one nucleotide. The chain uses TRBV29-1 and TRBJ1-2; maybe TRBD1 (6 bases). The CDR3 totals 13 residues. Germline V gene data show CDR1 as SQVTM and CDR2 as ANQGSEA. Here the CDR3 DNA reads TGCAGCGTGGGGGCAAACCCTAACTATGGCCACACCTTC. Translation: CSVGANPNYGHTF.

The rearrangement joins TRBV14 to TRBJ1-2, with D hard to call. The length of the CDR3 is 14 residues. Germline loops: CDR1 SGHDN, CDR2 FVKESK. V was pared by 1 base and J by 5 bases, with 11 bases between. The CDR3 coding sequence is TGTGCCAGCAGCCAAGCCCCTGTGGGGTATGGCTACACCTTC. Its protein product is CASSQAPVGYGYTF.

The rearrangement links TRBV25-1 to TRBJ1-3; D is unresolved. The CDR3 consists of 15 residues. With 4 bases removed from V and 0 bases from J, the gap between germline ends came to 10 bases. Germline V lookup: CDR1 MGHDK, CDR2 SYGVNS. CDR3 sequence (DNA): TGTGCCAGCAGTGGGTTGGGGAGCTCTGGAAACACCATATATTTT. As protein: CASSGLGSSGNTIYF.

Ten or more counts support this clonotype. This chain connects TRBV12-3 or TRBV12-4 to TRBJ1-1; a possible D gene is TRBD1 (5 bases). Trimming took 5 bases from V and 4 from J, leaving 11 bases between them. The CDR3 totals 13 residues. As DNA, the CDR3 is TGTGCCAGCAGTGACCAGGGTAGCACTGAAGCTTTCTTT. It specifies CASSDQGSTEAFF.

This clonotype appeared a few times. The chain is built from TRBV18 and TRBJ2-4; D possibly corresponds to TRBD2 (5 bases). CDR3 length equals 14 residues. Trimming took 2 bases from V and 6 from J, leaving 11 bases between them. Germline CDR1 and CDR2: KGHSH and LQKENI. The CDR3 reads CASSPRGPPNIQYF. DNA for the CDR3: TGTGCCAGCTCACCAAGAGGGCCCCCAAACATTCAGTACTTC. The entire variable domain, with the rest obtained from reference TRBV18 and TRBJ2-4, is as follows: NAGVMQNPRHLVRRRGQEARLRCSPMKGHSHVYWYRQLPEEGLKFMVYLQKENIIDESGMPKERFSAEFPKEGPSILRIQQVVRGDSAAYFCASSPRGPPNIQYFGAGTRLSVL.

To note about this clonotype: The conserved final phenylalanine or tryptophan is absent from the CDR3, which likely points to a read error. The chain recombines TRBV3-1 with TRBJ2-5; possibly TRBD2 for D (6 bases). Deletions cut 3 bases from V and 2 bases from J, with 19 bases between. The CDR3 covers 17 residues. CDR1 is LGHDT, CDR2 YNNKEL, per germline (reference sequence). The CDR3 DNA reads TGTGCCAGCAGCCACCTCTTTCGGAGGGGAGGTCAAGAGACCCAGTACTCC. Translation: CASSHLFRRGGQETQYS.

This clonotype showed up just a few times. The chain recombines TRBV27 with TRBJ2-4; the D gene is possibly TRBD1 (5 bases). The V gene lost 2 bases and the J gene lost 2 bases, with 10 bases spanning the gap. The CDR3 totals 15 residues. Germline loops: CDR1 MNHEY, CDR2 SMNVEV (reference sequence). CDR3 coding DNA: TGTGCCAGCAGTTTAGATTCAGGGACCAAAAACATTCAGTACTTC. Protein product: CASSLDSGTKNIQYF.

This chain connects TRBV7-8 to TRBJ1-6; D gene unclear. There are 15 residues in the CDR3. The V end lost 5 bases, the J end lost 9 bases, and 17 bases lay between the germline ends. Germline CDR1 SGHVS, CDR2 FQNEAQ. In DNA form, the CDR3 reads TGTGCCAGCAGCCGAAAGAAATTCGAACCTTCACCCCTCCACTTT. Amino acid sequence: CASSRKKFEPSPLHF.

Many counts were recorded for this clonotype. The chain has TRBV20-1 and TRBJ2-3, with unresolved D. The V gene's germline CDR1 is DFQATT and CDR2 SNEGSKA (reference sequence). The CDR3 sequence is 13 residues long. The ends were cut back, 3 bases at V and 6 bases at J, with 13 bases in the middle. The CDR3 region has the DNA TGCAGTGCTAGCCTCCCCCGGACGGATACGCAGTATTTT. This gives the protein CSASLPRTDTQYF.